This is a list of T cell receptor beta chains from one sample in a study of T cells after yellow fever vaccination. TCRdb itself ran the 5' RACE reads through MiXCR, one entry per CDR3 protein. The sample contains about 510,000 distinct CDR3 sequences, less than 25% of which appear only once. This specimen consisted of PBMCs, obtained 20 to 25 days after the first yellow fever vaccination. The receptors stem from a man aged 18 to 30 who received the YFV17D yellow fever vaccine. Both conserved end residues are part of each CDR3. D genes are given only for firm matches. Clone size, where shown, is once, few, many, or a class for clones that have expanded.

j_gene	abundance	d_gene	v_gene	CDR3nt	CDR3aa
TRBJ2-4	few	TRBD2	TRBV20-1	TGCAGTGCCAGGAGCGGGGGCTCTCTCACCATTCAGTACTTC	CSARSGGSLTIQYF
TRBJ2-2	few	-	TRBV3-1	TGTGCCAGCCGTGGGACCTTATACCTCCCCGGGGAGCTGTTTTTT	CASRGTLYLPGELFF
TRBJ2-1	few	-	TRBV20-1	TGCAGTGCTAGAGACGATGACTTAGGTTACAATGAGCAGTTCTTC	CSARDDDLGYNEQFF
TRBJ2-1	-	-	TRBV2	TGTGCCAGCAGTGATCGCACTCTGGAGCAGTTCTTC	CASSDRTLEQFF
TRBJ1-4	-	TRBD1	TRBV20-1	TGCAGTGCTAGAGGGGCAGGGGGCGATGAAAAACTGTTTTTT	CSARGAGGDEKLFF
TRBJ2-3	-	-	TRBV28	TGTGCCAGCAGTTTCCTGCGACAGGTATCATTGACTAGCACAGATACGCAGTATTTT	CASSFLRQVSLTSTDTQYF
TRBJ2-3	-	-	TRBV24-1	TGTGCCACCAGTCGAAGGTCGCCGGGAACCCTAGGAGATACGCAGTATTTT	CATSRRSPGTLGDTQYF
TRBJ2-1	-	-	TRBV30	TGTGCCTGGGGGACCTCGACTACCAGGCCGTTCTTC	CAWGTSTTRPFF
TRBJ2-7	few	TRBD1	TRBV7-9	TGTGCCAGCAGCACCGGACAGGGGGGCGACGAGCAGTACTTC	CASSTGQGGDEQYF
TRBJ1-2	few	TRBD1	TRBV6-5	TGTGCCAGCAGTTATGGACAGGGGTTAGGCTACACCTTC	CASSYGQGLGYTF